The 31 T cell receptor beta chains below come from one sample, sequenced in a study of beta chain features in type 1 diabetes. Study-level points and caveats: Researchers report that Type 1 diabetes patients had moderately but significantly shorter TCRB CDR3s across all four CD4+ subsets.

Their antigens remain unidentified. Investigators reverse transcribed all isolated RNA, so they sequenced expressed TCRB transcripts. Repertoires were generated with immunoSEQ multiplex PCR, while TCRdb's copy carries only in-frame clones and drops some. This table has 300,000 to 350,000 clones, 9.3% appearing once. The sequencing input was central memory CD4+ T cells from blood. Every receptor here comes from a man aged 25-45 years with type 1 diabetes.

The rearrangement joins TRBV28 to TRBJ1-1, with 9 bases fitting TRBD1. The length of the CDR3 is 13 residues. Trimming took 8 bases from V and 6 from J; bases not matched to a gene: 7. Germline V CDR1 and CDR2: MDHEN, SYDVKM. CDR3 coding DNA: TGTGCCAGCGGGATACAGGGGGCCGCTGAAGCTTTCTTT. It translates to CASGIQGAAEAFF.

On this clone itself: Other DNA sequences in the same sample also yield this CDR3. The CDR3 DNA reads as TGTGCCAGTAGTAGGGACGGTTCTATGAACACTGAAGCTTTCTTT. Residues: CASSRDGSMNTEAFF. The gene calls are TRBV19 and TRBJ1-1, with D possibly being TRBD1 (5 bases). V dropped 4 bases and J dropped 0 bases, with 12 bases sitting between them. The length of the CDR3 is 15 residues. Germline CDR1 LNHDA, CDR2 SQIVND (reference sequence). The full variable domain, its missing parts supplied by reference TRBV19 and TRBJ1-1, is DGGITQSPKYLFRKEGQNVTLSCEQNLNHDAMYWYRQDPGQGLRLIYYSQIVNDFQKGDIAEGYSVSREKKESFPLTVTSAQKNPTAFYLCASSRDGSMNTEAFFGQGTRLTVV.

Comment on this clone: A read error is possible here, since a much larger clone lies one base away. The chain couples TRBV7-2 to TRBJ2-5; the D is unclear. The CDR3 is 11 amino acids. CDR1 SGHTA and CDR2 FQGNSA come from the germline V gene. V dropped 4 bases and J dropped 3 bases, with 3 bases sitting between them. This CDR3 reads CASSWEETQYF. The CDR3 coding sequence is TGTGCCAGCAGCTGGGAAGAGACCCAGTACTTC.

The CDR3 region is CASVGSPSGANVLTF. In nucleotides, the CDR3 is TGTGCCAGTGTAGGCAGTCCCTCTGGGGCCAACGTCCTGACTTTC. The chain recombines TRBV6-1 with TRBJ2-6; D not resolved. The CDR3 consists of 15 residues. The ends were cut back, 9 bases at V and 0 bases at J, with 12 bases in the middle. Per germline, CDR1 MNHNS and CDR2 SASEGT.

This chain links TRBV6-5 with TRBJ2-2; D might be TRBD2 (6 bases). This CDR3 is 14 amino acids long. CDR1 is MNHEY, CDR2 SVGAGI, per germline. V was shortened by 4 bases and J by 1 base, with 7 bases between the two germline ends. CDR3 amino acids: CASSSGGNTGELFF. The CDR3 DNA follows: TGTGCCAGCAGTTCCGGGGGGAACACCGGGGAGCTGTTTTTT.

V usage is TRBV7-6 and J usage is TRBJ1-1; no firm D call. There are 15 residues in the CDR3. V lost 5 bases, J lost 1 base, and 14 bases lay in between. Germline V gene sequence: CDR1 SGHVS, CDR2 FNYEAQ. Written as DNA, the CDR3 is TGTGCCAGCAGCCTACAGACCCTCCGGAACACTGAAGCTTTCTTT. Amino acids: CASSLQTLRNTEAFF.

This sequence joins TRBV5-1 and TRBJ2-1, with D possibly being TRBD2 (6 bases). Trimming removed 7 bases at V and 1 base at J, with 12 bases between. Germline CDR1 SGHRS, CDR2 YFSETQ. There are 14 residues in the CDR3. As DNA, the CDR3 is TGCGCCAGCCTCGGAGGGTCGTCCTACAATGAGCAGTTCTTC. Translation: CASLGGSSYNEQFF.

This chain uses TRBV4-3 with TRBJ1-1, with D perhaps matching TRBD1 (6 bases). CDR1 is LGHNA, CDR2 YSLEER, per germline. There are 17 residues in the CDR3. Trimming left V 4 bases short and J 4 bases short, with 22 bases between. CDR3 amino acids: CASSPPGGLVSSTEAFF. The DNA of the CDR3 is TGCGCCAGCAGCCCCCCGGGGGGGCTTGTTTCGAGCACTGAAGCTTTCTTT.

On this clone: Other DNA sequences of this sample code for an identical CDR3. This chain joins TRBV6-5 and TRBJ2-6; D uncertain. From germline, CDR1 is MNHEY and CDR2 SVGAGI. This CDR3 region has 16 residues. The ends were cut back, 2 bases at V and 0 bases at J, with 8 bases in the middle. This chain's CDR3 is CASSYRRSSGANVLTF. In nucleotides, the CDR3 is TGTGCCAGCAGTTACCGTCGCAGCTCTGGGGCCAACGTCCTGACTTTC.

This clone was counted a few times. CDR3 amino acids: CASQVGNYGYTF. Written as DNA, the CDR3 is TGTGCCAGCCAAGTGGGAAACTATGGCTACACCTTC. J is TRBJ1-2 and V is TRBV7-2; D is undetermined. Germline CDR1 SGHTA, CDR2 FQGNSA. CDR3 length: 12 residues. V lost 8 bases, J lost 2 bases, and 9 bases lay in between.

J is TRBJ2-3 and V is TRBV4-1, with a possible D match to TRBD2 (5 bases). Germline V CDR1 and CDR2: MGHRA, YSYEKL. V lost 0 bases and J lost 4, with 14 bases in between. This CDR3 comprises 16 residues. The CDR3 spells CASSQEGIGRADTQYF. In nucleotides, the CDR3 is TGCGCCAGCAGCCAAGAAGGGATTGGGCGGGCAGATACGCAGTATTTT.

The J gene is TRBJ2-7, the V gene TRBV14; no definite D call. Germline V CDR1 and CDR2: SGHDN, FVKESK. CDR3 size: 14 residues. Between the trimmed V and J ends, which lost 1 base and 4 bases, there was a span of 11 bases. For the CDR3, the DNA is TGTGCCAGCAGCCAAGTGGTCGGCCCGTACGAGCAGTACTTC. Its protein is CASSQVVGPYEQYF.

Only a few counts were recorded for this clone. The chain has TRBV7-2 and TRBJ2-5, with 9 bases lining up with TRBD2. The CDR3 sequence is 15 residues long. CDR1 and CDR2 from the germline V gene are SGHTA and FQGNSA. With 0 bases clipped from V and 5 bases from J, the junction kept 4 bases outside the gene matches. The CDR3 region is CASSLAGGGAETQYF. The DNA of the CDR3 is TGTGCCAGCAGCTTAGCCGGCGGGGGGGCGGAGACCCAGTACTTC.

The sample holds many counts of this clone. This rearrangement joins TRBV9 to TRBJ1-2; D may be TRBD1 (5 bases). This CDR3 has 15 residues. CDR1 SGDLS and CDR2 YYNGEE come from the germline V gene. V was pared by 3 bases and J by 2 bases, with 14 bases between. CDR3 sequence: CASSARKGTNYGYTF. CDR3 bases: TGTGCCAGCAGCGCCCGAAAAGGGACGAACTATGGCTACACCTTC.

The chain is built from TRBV18 and TRBJ1-1; no clear D gene. Deletions cut 3 bases from V and 1 base from J, with 12 bases between. This CDR3 has 15 amino acids. Germline CDR1 and CDR2: KGHSH and LQKENI. The CDR3: CASSPGETTNTEAFF. CDR3 nucleotide sequence: TGTGCCAGCTCACCTGGGGAGACCACGAACACTGAAGCTTTCTTT.

The chain has TRBV19 and TRBJ2-5; D perhaps matches TRBD1 (5 bases). V was shortened by 4 bases and J by 5 bases, with 11 bases between the two germline ends. The CDR3 is made up of 13 amino acids. CDR1 is LNHDA and CDR2 is SQIVND in the germline V gene (reference sequence). CDR3 nucleotide sequence: TGTGCCAGTAGTAGTGGCAGGGCCGAGACCCAGTACTTC. Protein product: CASSSGRAETQYF.

V is TRBV20-1 and J is TRBJ2-7; D gene ambiguous. Per germline, CDR1 DFQATT and CDR2 SNEGSKA (reference sequence). The CDR3 contains 11 residues. V dropped 6 bases and J dropped 2 bases, with 8 bases sitting between them. DNA for the CDR3: TGCAGTGCCCAGAGCCCCTACGAGCAGTACTTC. Residues: CSAQSPYEQYF.

This clone has only a few counts. J is TRBJ1-2 and V is TRBV7-2, with D hard to call. This CDR3 is built from 14 residues. V dropped 5 bases and J dropped 8 bases, with 18 bases sitting between them. Germline values: CDR1 SGHTA, CDR2 FQGNSA. CDR3 sequence: CASSTLGWEGGYTF. The DNA for the CDR3 is TGTGCCAGCAGCACATTGGGGTGGGAGGGAGGCTACACCTTC.

The table lists this clone with a few counts. This chain joins TRBV5-1 and TRBJ2-1; D gene unclear. Germline V gene sequence: CDR1 SGHRS, CDR2 YFSETQ. V was shortened by 0 bases and J by 8 bases, with 12 bases between the two germline ends. The CDR3 has 14 residues. This CDR3 reads CASSLEGGEDEQFF. Written as DNA, the CDR3 is TGCGCCAGCAGCTTGGAGGGCGGCGAGGATGAGCAGTTCTTC. Full variable domain (outside the CDR3, taken from reference TRBV5-1 and TRBJ2-1): KAGVTQTPRYLIKTRGQQVTLSCSPISGHRSVSWYQQTPGQGLQFLFEYFSETQRNKGNFPGRFSGRQFSNSRSEMNVSTLELGDSALYLCASSLEGGEDEQFFGPGTRLTVL.

V is TRBV9 and J is TRBJ2-3; D is undetermined. V dropped 0 bases and J dropped 3 bases, with 11 bases sitting between them. The CDR3 runs 15 residues. Germline assignment: CDR1 SGDLS and CDR2 YYNGEE. CDR3 sequence reads: CASSVGSLGTDTQYF. Here the CDR3 DNA reads TGTGCCAGCAGCGTAGGGAGTTTAGGAACAGATACGCAGTATTTT. The full variable domain, completed using reference TRBV9 and TRBJ2-3, is DSGVTQTPKHLITATGQRVTLRCSPRSGDLSVYWYQQSLDQGLQFLIQYYNGEERAKGNILERFSAQQFPDLHSELNLSSLELGDSALYFCASSVGSLGTDTQYFGPGTRLTVL.

The chain recombines TRBV9 with TRBJ1-2, with TRBD1 matching 8 bases. Germline V CDR1 and CDR2: SGDLS, YYNGEE. With V trimmed by 3 bases and J by 1 base, 2 bases remained unmatched. This CDR3 spans 14 amino acids. For the CDR3, the DNA is TGTGCCAGCAGCGCAGGGGGCAGTAACTATGGCTACACCTTC. Encoded protein: CASSAGGSNYGYTF.

The chain couples TRBV9 to TRBJ2-1, with D possibly being TRBD2 (6 bases). CDR1 and CDR2 from the germline V gene are SGDLS and YYNGEE. CDR3 size: 16 residues. Deletions cut 4 bases from V and 0 bases from J, with 14 bases between. CDR3 amino acids: CASSTRLDPSYNEQFF. CDR3 DNA sequence: TGTGCCAGCAGCACGAGACTAGACCCCTCCTACAATGAGCAGTTCTTC.

This clone was found many times. The chain joins TRBV28 to TRBJ1-2, with a weak D call TRBD1 (5 bases). Germline values: CDR1 MDHEN, CDR2 SYDVKM. The V end was cut by 6 bases, the J end by 0 bases, with 5 bases between. The CDR3 totals 12 residues. Here the CDR3 DNA reads TGTGCCAGCAGGACAGCTAACTATGGCTACACCTTC. Its translation: CASRTANYGYTF.

The chain combines TRBV16 with TRBJ1-2; D remains ambiguous. CDR1 and CDR2 (germline): KGHSY, FQNENV. This CDR3 has 13 residues. The V end lost 0 bases, the J end lost 5 bases, and 7 bases lay between the germline ends. The CDR3 DNA sequence: TGTGCCAGCAGCCAATCCACGGAATATGGCTACACCTTC. This codes for CASSQSTEYGYTF. Variable domain in full (rest from reference TRBV16 and TRBJ1-2): GEEVAQTPKHLVRGEGQKAKLYCAPIKGHSYVFWYQQVLKNEFKFLISFQNENVFDETGMPKERFSAKCLPNSPCSLEIQATKLEDSAVYFCASSQSTEYGYTFGSGTRLTVV.

There are a few counts of this clone. The chain is built from TRBV9 and TRBJ2-5; 7 bases match TRBD1. Germline values: CDR1 SGDLS, CDR2 YYNGEE. This CDR3 contains 15 residues. V was pared by 2 bases and J by 1 base, with 5 bases of the junction left unmatched. CDR3 DNA sequence: TGTGCCAGCAGCGTGGGGACAGACCTCCAAGAGACCCAGTACTTC. Amino acid sequence: CASSVGTDLQETQYF.

The rearrangement links TRBV19 to TRBJ2-1, with D tentatively TRBD1 or TRBD2 (6 bases each). Germline CDR1 reads LNHDA; CDR2 reads SQIVND (reference sequence). The CDR3 covers 17 residues. The V end lost 5 bases, the J end lost 0 bases, and 17 bases lay between the germline ends. CDR3 nucleotides: TGTGCCAGTAGTGGGAGGCAGGGGCAGAGCTCCTACAATGAGCAGTTCTTC. Translation: CASSGRQGQSSYNEQFF.

The rearrangement joins TRBV9 to TRBJ1-3, with no clear D. CDR1 and CDR2 (germline): SGDLS, YYNGEE. This CDR3 is built from 17 residues. The ends were cut back, 0 bases at V and 0 bases at J, with 13 bases in the middle. As DNA, the CDR3 is TGTGCCAGCAGCGTAGCGATGCACGAGAGCTCTGGAAACACCATATATTTT. Translating it yields CASSVAMHESSGNTIYF.

This clone came up a few times. The chain carries TRBV18 and TRBJ2-5, with TRBD2 matching 12 bases. V was pared by 6 bases and J by 5 bases, with 10 bases of the junction left unmatched. This CDR3 is 16 amino acids long. Per germline, CDR1 KGHSH and CDR2 LQKENI. The CDR3 DNA follows: TGTGCCAGCTCTCAGAGACTAGCGGGGGCCCAGGAGACCCAGTACTTC. The encoded protein is CASSQRLAGAQETQYF.

The gene calls are TRBV7-8 and TRBJ2-3; TRBD2 might be the D (6 bases). Germline CDR1 SGHVS, CDR2 FQNEAQ. V lost 5 bases and J 0 bases, leaving 9 bases between the germline ends. CDR3 size: 14 residues. The CDR3 sequence: CASSPGTSTDTQYF. CDR3 in DNA: TGTGCCAGCAGCCCTGGGACTAGCACAGATACGCAGTATTTT.

This chain joins TRBV10-3 and TRBJ2-1, with 8 bases that match TRBD1. The germline V gene encodes CDR1 ENHRY and CDR2 SYGVKD. Unmatched junction bases numbered 9, after V lost 5 bases and J lost 9 bases. The CDR3 runs 14 residues. CDR3 DNA sequence: TGTGCCATCAGTAACGAGGCAGGGGGCAGTGAGCAGTTCTTC. Protein sequence: CAISNEAGGSEQFF.

This chain uses TRBV5-1 with TRBJ2-7, with 11 bases that match TRBD2. With 0 bases clipped from V and 6 bases from J, the junction kept 5 bases outside the gene matches. The CDR3 loop spans 15 amino acids. CDR1 is SGHRS and CDR2 is YFSETQ in the germline V gene. The DNA for the CDR3 is TGCGCCAGCAGCTTGGGACTAGCGGGGCCAATCGAGCAGTACTTC. Its translation: CASSLGLAGPIEQYF.